Listed here are 19 T cell receptor beta chains from one sample, sequenced in a study of blood T cell repertoires in COVID-19. Assay used: immunoSEQ multiplex PCR; TCRdb lists only in-frame clones, some missing. The sample holds about 100,000 clones; roughly 90% are singletons and the top ten take 6.5% to 8%. Source material: peripheral blood. The receptor source for this set is a man aged 30 to 45 in a cohort sampled during active COVID-19.

The chain joins TRBV7-7 to TRBJ2-5, with D unclear. The CDR3 contains 13 residues. V lost 3 bases and J 3 bases, leaving 8 bases between the germline ends. CDR1 SSHAT and CDR2 FNYEAQ come from the germline V gene (reference sequence). Here the CDR3 reads CASSLVAEETQYF. DNA for the CDR3: TGTGCCAGCAGCTTGGTAGCCGAAGAGACCCAGTACTTC.

The chain combines TRBV6-5 with TRBJ2-1; weak D call: TRBD1 (6 bases). CDR3 length: 15 amino acids. V shed 6 bases and J shed 2 bases, with 14 bases lying between them. From germline, CDR1 is MNHEY and CDR2 SVGAGI. The CDR3 here is CASSPRRGPYNEQFF. CDR3 DNA sequence: TGTGCCAGCAGCCCCCGCAGGGGCCCCTACAATGAGCAGTTCTTC.

V gene TRBV3-1 (or the pseudogene TRBV3-2) combines with J gene TRBJ2-2; D is unresolved. Germline loops: CDR1 LGHDT, CDR2 YNNKEL (reference sequence). The CDR3 runs to 13 residues. The germline V and J ends were trimmed by 1 base and 5 bases, with 5 bases remaining between them. The CDR3 bases are TGTGCCAGCAGCCAAGCCCGGACCGGGGAGCTGTTTTTT. It specifies CASSQARTGELFF.

The V gene is TRBV5-1, the J gene TRBJ2-5; 15 positions match TRBD2. From germline, CDR1 is SGHRS and CDR2 YFSETQ. This CDR3 is built from 17 residues. Trimming removed 5 bases from V and 1 base from J; junction bases left unmatched: 6. DNA for the CDR3: TGCGCCAGCAGTCCCGGGACTAGCGGGGGGATCCAAGAGACCCAGTACTTC. Protein sequence: CASSPGTSGGIQETQYF.

The genes are TRBV3-1 (or the pseudogene TRBV3-2) and TRBJ1-1; TRBD1 matches 9 bases. CDR1 is LGHDT and CDR2 is YNNKEL in the germline V gene (reference sequence). V gave up 5 bases and J gave up 1 base; unmatched junction bases: 2. This CDR3 contains 14 residues. The CDR3 region has the DNA TGTGCCAGCAGCTCGGGACAGGGGAACACTGAAGCTTTCTTT. Protein: CASSSGQGNTEAFF.

The genes are TRBV7-2 and TRBJ1-1; weak D call: TRBD1 (6 bases). Germline V gene lookup returns CDR1 SGHTA and CDR2 FQGNSA. V shed 2 bases and J shed 0 bases, with 16 bases lying between them. This CDR3 spans 17 amino acids. The CDR3 loop reads CASSLRSGGRMNTEAFF. The CDR3 bases are TGTGCCAGCAGCTTAAGGAGCGGGGGGCGCATGAACACTGAAGCTTTCTTT.

The chain carries TRBV14 and TRBJ2-1; D uncertain. In germline, CDR1 is SGHDN, CDR2 FVKESK. With 0 bases removed from V and 4 bases from J, the gap between germline ends came to 10 bases. CDR3 length equals 15 residues. The CDR3 reads CASSQDASAYNEQFF. CDR3 nucleotide sequence: TGTGCCAGCAGCCAAGATGCGAGCGCGTACAATGAGCAGTTCTTC. Looking up the rest from reference TRBV14 and TRBJ2-1 gives the full variable domain: EAGVTQFPSHSVIEKGQTVTLRCDPISGHDNLYWYRRVMGKEIKFLLHFVKESKQDESGMPNNRFLAERTGGTYSTLKVQPAELEDSGVYFCASSQDASAYNEQFFGPGTRLTVL.

This sequence joins TRBV19 and TRBJ1-1, with a possible D match to TRBD1 (6 bases). Trimming took 7 bases from V and 4 from J, leaving 19 bases between them. Per the germline V gene, CDR1 is LNHDA and CDR2 is SQIVND (reference sequence). The CDR3 consists of 15 residues. CDR3 loop: CASTPGAQGSTEAFF. CDR3 bases: TGTGCCAGTACCCCCGGGGCACAGGGAAGCACTGAAGCTTTCTTT.

There are a few counts of this clone. The J gene is TRBJ1-1, the V gene TRBV28, with TRBD1 matching over 7 bases. Germline V gene data show CDR1 as MDHEN and CDR2 as SYDVKM. Trimming at V came to 3 bases and at J to 0 bases, leaving 13 bases not matched to a gene. The CDR3 covers 18 residues. For the CDR3, the DNA is TGTGCCAGCAGTTTGGGGACCACAGGGGAGATTATGAACACTGAAGCTTTCTTT. Translation: CASSLGTTGEIMNTEAFF.

The count of this clone is one. J is TRBJ1-2 and V is TRBV6-5, with a tentative D call TRBD1 (6 bases). The CDR3 runs 13 residues. The ends were cut back, 2 bases at V and 5 bases at J, with 9 bases in the middle. Germline V gene sequence: CDR1 MNHEY, CDR2 SVGAGI. Here the CDR3 DNA reads TGTGCCAGCAGTTACCAGGACAGTTATGGCTACACCTTC. Encoded protein: CASSYQDSYGYTF.

The chain is built from TRBV10-3 and TRBJ1-6; 8 bases are a match to TRBD1. The CDR3 is 14 residues long. Per germline, CDR1 ENHRY and CDR2 SYGVKD. Unmatched junction bases numbered 5, after V lost 6 bases and J lost 7 bases. CDR3 in DNA: TGTGCCATCAGCTTGACAGGGGTAAATTCACCCCTCCACTTT. Protein: CAISLTGVNSPLHF.

The rearrangement joins TRBV28 to TRBJ1-5; D is perhaps TRBD1 (5 bases). This CDR3 contains 15 residues. The germline CDR1 and CDR2 sequences are MDHEN and SYDVKM. The V end lost 0 bases, the J end lost 2 bases, and 8 bases lay between the germline ends. CDR3 nucleotide sequence: TGTGCCAGCAGTTTATGGCAGGGTGGCAATCAGCCCCAGCATTTT. Translated, it gives CASSLWQGGNQPQHF.

This chain joins TRBV7-9 and TRBJ1-2, with D maybe TRBD1 (5 bases). There are 13 residues in the CDR3. V shed 3 bases and J shed 8 bases, with 13 bases lying between them. Germline V gene data show CDR1 as SEHNR and CDR2 as FQNEAQ (reference sequence). The chain's CDR3 is CASSFLQVSGYTF. CDR3 nucleotide sequence: TGTGCCAGCAGCTTTCTACAGGTGAGCGGCTACACCTTC.

J is TRBJ2-5 and V is TRBV5-1, with TRBD2 as a possible D gene (6 bases). The CDR3 totals 17 residues. CDR1 and CDR2 (germline): SGHRS, YFSETQ. The V end lost 2 bases, the J end lost 0 bases, and 17 bases lay between the germline ends. The CDR3 here is CASSFLWLATYQETQYF. Here the CDR3 DNA reads TGCGCCAGCAGCTTTCTATGGCTAGCGACGTACCAAGAGACCCAGTACTTC.

The chain couples TRBV7-3 to TRBJ2-3; TRBD1 might be the D (6 bases). This CDR3 contains 17 residues. CDR1 and CDR2 (germline): SGHTA, FQGTGA. The V end lost 5 bases, the J end lost 8 bases, and 26 bases lay between the germline ends. CDR3 region: CASSALSLGGRLGTQYF. The CDR3 nucleotides are TGTGCCAGCAGCGCGCTTAGCTTAGGGGGACGGTTAGGTACGCAGTATTTT.

This chain links TRBV5-1 with TRBJ1-4; 10 positions match TRBD1. CDR3 length: 16 amino acids. Germline CDR1 and CDR2: SGHRS and YFSETQ. The V gene end was trimmed by 3 bases and the J gene end by 5 bases; junction bases not matched to a gene: 7. The CDR3 sequence is CASSSQPGQGNEKLFF. The CDR3 nucleotides are TGCGCCAGCAGCTCCCAACCGGGACAGGGGAATGAAAAACTGTTTTTT.

This sequence joins TRBV19 and TRBJ2-7, with TRBD1 matching 7 bases. The germline V gene encodes CDR1 LNHDA and CDR2 SQIVND (reference sequence). The CDR3 contains 14 residues. With 4 bases clipped from V and 0 bases from J, the junction kept 3 bases outside the gene matches. As DNA, the CDR3 is TGTGCCAGTAGTACGACAGGGAGCTCCTACGAGCAGTACTTC. As protein: CASSTTGSSYEQYF.

This clone was observed a single time. The chain carries TRBV19 and TRBJ2-3; 8 bases are shared with TRBD1. Germline CDR1 and CDR2: LNHDA and SQIVND (reference sequence). With 7 bases clipped from V and 3 bases from J, the junction kept 9 bases outside the gene matches. This CDR3 contains 15 residues. Here the CDR3 DNA reads TGTGCCAGTACAGAGGACAGGGATGTGACAGATACGCAGTATTTT. Its protein is CASTEDRDVTDTQYF. The full variable domain, rest sourced from reference TRBV19 and TRBJ2-3, is DGGITQSPKYLFRKEGQNVTLSCEQNLNHDAMYWYRQDPGQGLRLIYYSQIVNDFQKGDIAEGYSVSREKKESFPLTVTSAQKNPTAFYLCASTEDRDVTDTQYFGPGTRLTVL.

This rearrangement joins TRBV7-9 to TRBJ2-3, with 9 bases lining up with TRBD2. CDR1 and CDR2 (germline): SEHNR, FQNEAQ (reference sequence). This CDR3 region has 16 residues. With V trimmed by 5 bases and J by 6 bases, 12 bases remained unmatched. The CDR3 loop reads CASSPYQAGGVDTQYF. The CDR3, as DNA: TGTGCCAGCAGCCCCTACCAGGCGGGGGGGGTGGATACGCAGTATTTT. The full variable domain, rest sourced from reference TRBV7-9 and TRBJ2-3, is DTGVSQNPRHKITKRGQNVTFRCDPISEHNRLYWYRQTLGQGPEFLTYFQNEAQLEKSRLLSDRFSAERPKGSFSTLEIQRTEQGDSAMYLCASSPYQAGGVDTQYFGPGTRLTVL.